A single sample is the source of the 27 T cell receptor beta chains below, sequenced in a study of blood T cell repertoires in COVID-19. The repertoire was sequenced with immunoSEQ multiplex PCR; TCRdb's copy has only in-frame clones and lacks some. The sample carries fewer than 85,000 clones, 83% recorded once. Sequencing used peripheral blood. Receptor source: a man aged 25 to 40 with COVID-19, enrolled during active disease.

J is TRBJ2-1 and V is TRBV28; D may be TRBD2 (5 bases). Germline loops: CDR1 MDHEN, CDR2 SYDVKM. This CDR3 has 11 amino acids. With 8 bases removed from V and 12 bases from J, the gap between germline ends came to 14 bases. CDR3 nucleotides: TGTGCCAGCCAGCGGTCCTGGGGGCAGTTCTTC. Encoded protein: CASQRSWGQFF.

The chain uses TRBV5-4 and TRBJ2-5; no clear D gene. Germline V gene lookup returns CDR1 SGHNT and CDR2 YYREEE (reference sequence). V lost 2 bases and J lost 4, with 24 bases in between. This CDR3 is 18 amino acids long. In nucleotides, the CDR3 is TGTGCCAGCAGCTTAGGCCTCCGGCAGGCAGGCTTAGGAGAGACCCAGTACTTC. This sequence encodes CASSLGLRQAGLGETQYF. Full variable domain (missing parts from reference TRBV5-4 and TRBJ2-5): ETGVTQSPTHLIKTRGQQVTLRCSSQSGHNTVSWYQQALGQGPQFIFQYYREEENGRGNFPPRFSGLQFPNYSSELNVNALELDDSALYLCASSLGLRQAGLGETQYFGPGTRLLVL.

By proportion, this clone is medium-sized. The chain links TRBV6-2 or TRBV6-3 to TRBJ2-3, with TRBD2 matching 9 bases. The CDR3 is 15 residues long. Germline CDR1 MNHEY, CDR2 SVGEGT. The J segment lost 4 bases and the V segment lost 3 bases, leaving 5 bases of the junction unmatched. This CDR3 reads CASSYTAGGADTQYF. The DNA of the CDR3 is TGTGCCAGCAGTTATACAGCGGGAGGAGCAGATACGCAGTATTTT.

This clone has just a few counts. V usage is TRBV6-5 and J usage is TRBJ2-1, with D maybe TRBD2 (6 bases). Germline V gene data show CDR1 as MNHEY and CDR2 as SVGAGI. Trimming left V 0 bases short and J 6 bases short, with 9 bases between. The CDR3 length is 14 residues. CDR3 residues: CASSYSRGSNEQFF. The CDR3 DNA is TGTGCCAGCAGTTACTCGCGGGGCTCCAATGAGCAGTTCTTC.

This clone was found a few times. This chain joins TRBV24-1 and TRBJ1-2; no definite D call. Germline CDR1 and CDR2: KGHDR and SFDVKD. V lost 7 bases and J 11 bases, leaving 10 bases between the germline ends. This CDR3 has 10 amino acids. The CDR3 sequence: CATRPTGYTF. The CDR3 region has the DNA TGTGCCACCAGGCCCACGGGATACACCTTC.

This sequence joins TRBV7-2 and TRBJ2-3; perhaps TRBD1 as D (5 bases). In germline, CDR1 is SGHTA, CDR2 FQGNSA. The CDR3 sequence is 16 residues long. V lost 1 base to trimming and J lost 0 bases, with 11 bases between them. The CDR3: CASSLDGQGSTDTQYF. CDR3 sequence (DNA): TGTGCCAGCAGCTTAGACGGCCAGGGAAGCACAGATACGCAGTATTTT.

The rearrangement links TRBV24-1 to TRBJ2-1; D not resolved. This CDR3 comprises 13 residues. The germline CDR1 and CDR2 sequences are KGHDR and SFDVKD. Trimming removed 5 bases at V and 9 bases at J, with 13 bases between. The CDR3 DNA reads as TGTGCCACCAGTGTTTTACCTTCGGGTGAGCAGTTCTTC. Encoded protein: CATSVLPSGEQFF.

Remarks on this clone: The junction differs from germline at one of its ends, possibly a read error. V and J are TRBV7-7 and TRBJ2-1; possibly TRBD1 for D (6 bases). The CDR3 totals 16 residues. CDR1 and CDR2 from the germline V gene are SSHAT and FNYEAQ (reference sequence). The CDR3 loop reads CASSSSTGHPVDEQFF. In DNA form, the CDR3 reads TGTGCTAGCAGCTCCTCAACGGGACACCCAGTGGATGAGCAGTTCTTC.

This chain joins TRBV7-2 and TRBJ1-6; no clear D gene. V was pared by 1 base and J by 12 bases, with 13 bases between. Germline V gives CDR1 SGHTA, CDR2 FQGNSA. The CDR3 runs to 14 residues. The CDR3 sequence: CASSLGLSGRPLHF. The CDR3 DNA sequence: TGTGCCAGCAGCTTAGGGCTCAGTGGTCGACCCCTCCACTTT. The complete variable domain, with remaining parts taken from reference TRBV7-2 and TRBJ1-6, reads GAGVSQSPSNKVTEKGKDVELRCDPISGHTALYWYRQSLGQGLEFLIYFQGNSAPDKSGLPSDRFSAERTGGSVSTLTIQRTQQEDSAVYLCASSLGLSGRPLHFGNGTRLTVT.

This sequence joins TRBV11-2 and TRBJ1-3; D gene unclear. V was cut by 2 bases and J by 4 bases, with 6 bases left in between. The CDR3 runs to 13 residues. Germline CDR1 SGHAT, CDR2 FQNNGV. The CDR3 nucleotides are TGTGCCAGCAGCTTACCGGAGGGAAACACCATATATTTT. It yields the protein CASSLPEGNTIYF.

This chain uses TRBV6-5 with TRBJ2-7; 10 nucleotides agree with TRBD1. Germline assignment: CDR1 MNHEY and CDR2 SVGAGI. This CDR3 has 14 residues. V shed 6 bases, J shed 4 bases, and the junction held 6 bases outside the gene matches. The CDR3 DNA is TGTGCCAGCAGGGAGGACAGGGGGTTTTACGAGCAGTACTTC. It translates to CASREDRGFYEQYF.

The chain employs TRBV27 and TRBJ2-5, with 12 bases that match TRBD2. CDR1 MNHEY and CDR2 SMNVEV come from the germline V gene (reference sequence). The junction had 7 bases not matched to a gene; V was cut back by 6 bases and J by 5 bases. The CDR3 sequence is 15 residues long. As DNA, the CDR3 is TGTGCCAGCAGAGTACTAGCGGGAGGCCGGGAGACCCAGTACTTC. It specifies CASRVLAGGRETQYF.

This chain joins TRBV11-2 and TRBJ2-1; TRBD1 might be the D (5 bases). Trimming cost V 4 bases and J 9 bases, with 10 bases left between them. Germline assignment: CDR1 SGHAT and CDR2 FQNNGV. The CDR3 is 12 residues long. The CDR3 loop is CASSWQGREQFF. The CDR3 coding sequence is TGTGCCAGCAGCTGGCAGGGCCGTGAGCAGTTCTTC. The entire variable domain, with the rest obtained from reference TRBV11-2 and TRBJ2-1, is as follows: EAGVAQSPRYKIIEKRQSVAFWCNPISGHATLYWYQQILGQGPKLLIQFQNNGVVDDSQLPKDRFSAERLKGVDSTLKIQPAKLEDSAVYLCASSWQGREQFFGPGTRLTVL.

The J gene is TRBJ2-7, the V gene TRBV30; 8 bases line up with TRBD1. The CDR3 has 13 residues. Trimming took 7 bases from V and 1 from J; bases not matched to a gene: 6. Germline-derived CDR1 and CDR2 are GTSNPN and SVGIG (reference sequence). The CDR3 sequence: CASDRTGSYEQYF. The CDR3, as DNA: TGTGCCTCCGACCGGACAGGGTCCTACGAGCAGTACTTC.

V and J are TRBV30 and TRBJ1-6; no firm D call. The CDR3 is 15 amino acids. Germline V gives CDR1 GTSNPN, CDR2 SVGIG (reference sequence). Trimming took 4 bases from V and 6 from J, leaving 16 bases between them. This chain's CDR3 is CAWTVEGGINSPLHF. CDR3 nucleotides: TGTGCCTGGACCGTAGAGGGCGGAATTAATTCACCCCTCCACTTT.

V and J are TRBV6-5 and TRBJ1-3; D remains ambiguous. The CDR3 length is 15 residues. Germline lookup yields CDR1 MNHEY and CDR2 SVGAGI. Trimming took off 0 bases at V and 4 bases at J, with 10 bases between the two ends. The CDR3 nucleotides are TGTGCCAGCAGTTACTCGGCGGCGGGGGGAAACACCATATATTTT. It yields the protein CASSYSAAGGNTIYF.

This chain uses TRBV6-5 with TRBJ2-5; 10 nucleotides align to TRBD2. Trimming at V came to 4 bases and at J to 2 bases, leaving 1 base not matched to a gene. The CDR3 extends over 14 amino acids. CDR1 MNHEY and CDR2 SVGAGI come from the germline V gene. Written as DNA, the CDR3 is TGTGCCAGCAGTTCAGCGGGAGGGCAAGAGACCCAGTACTTC. Its protein product is CASSSAGGQETQYF.

In DNA, the CDR3 is TGTGCCAGCAGCCGAGGGACAGGGATCGACTATGGCTACACCTTC. It specifies CASSRGTGIDYGYTF. The genes are TRBV21-1 and TRBJ1-2; TRBD1 reflects the table's D call only, with no check against the DNA. TRBV21-1 is a pseudogene locus. This CDR3 has 15 amino acids.

The chain couples TRBV30 to TRBJ2-3, with D perhaps TRBD2 (6 bases). V lost 3 bases, J lost 6 bases, and 16 bases lay in between. Germline values: CDR1 GTSNPN, CDR2 SVGIG (reference sequence). The CDR3 runs to 14 residues. CDR3 bases: TGTGCCTGGAGGGGGAGGTCTAGATCGGATACGCAGTATTTT. This translates into CAWRGRSRSDTQYF. Full variable domain (remainder filled in from reference TRBV30 and TRBJ2-3): SQTIHQWPATLVQPVGSPLSLECTVEGTSNPNLYWYRQAAGRGLQLLFYSVGIGQISSEVPQNLSASRPQDRQFILSSKKLLLSDSGFYLCAWRGRSRSDTQYFGPGTRLTVL.

The chain is built from TRBV4-1 and TRBJ1-2; unclear D gene. This CDR3 region has 15 residues. The germline CDR1 and CDR2 sequences are MGHRA and YSYEKL. Trimming stripped 3 bases from V and 4 bases from J, with 15 bases between. The CDR3 coding sequence is TGCGCCAGCAGCCACTCGGGATCCCGGGGCTATGGCTACACCTTC. Translating gives CASSHSGSRGYGYTF.

This clone was seen a single time. The chain recombines TRBV13 with TRBJ2-7; D unclear. Per the germline V gene, CDR1 is PRHDT and CDR2 is FYEKMQ (reference sequence). This CDR3 contains 13 residues. The ends were cut back, 4 bases at V and 6 bases at J, with 13 bases in the middle. The CDR3 spells CASSSRVPSEQYF. The CDR3, as DNA: TGTGCCAGCAGCTCCCGGGTTCCAAGCGAGCAGTACTTC.

The rearrangement links TRBV6-5 to TRBJ2-7, with a weak D call TRBD2 (5 bases). Deletions cut 6 bases from V and 3 bases from J, with 18 bases between. CDR3 length: 15 residues. Looked up from germline, CDR1 is MNHEY and CDR2 is SVGAGI. The CDR3 DNA is TGTGCCAGCAGCCCCGGCGCACTCGGAGGCTACGAGCAGTACTTC. Its protein product is CASSPGALGGYEQYF.

This clone was recorded only once. CDR3 protein: CASSPLSADRGNTDTQYF. For the CDR3, the DNA is TGTGCCAGCAGCCCGCTATCCGCCGACAGGGGGAACACAGATACGCAGTATTTT. The J gene is TRBJ2-3, the V gene TRBV9, with 9 bases lining up with TRBD1. J gave up 2 bases and V 4 bases, and 14 bases lay outside the gene matches. Germline V gene data show CDR1 as SGDLS and CDR2 as YYNGEE. The CDR3 is made up of 18 amino acids.

This clone is a singleton in its sample. This sequence joins TRBV3-1 (or the pseudogene TRBV3-2) and TRBJ1-5; D not certain. Trimming took 11 bases from V and 5 from J, leaving 16 bases between them. There are 13 residues in the CDR3. Germline CDR1 reads LGHDT; CDR2 reads YNNKEL (reference sequence). The CDR3 here is CAGRYVVHQPQHF. CDR3 bases: TGTGCCGGTCGATACGTAGTGCATCAGCCCCAGCATTTT.

This clone was detected only once. CDR3 nucleotide sequence: TGTGCCAGCAGTCTTACAGGGGCTGGGGCCAACGTCCTGACTTTC. Amino acid sequence: CASSLTGAGANVLTF. The chain is built from TRBV27 and TRBJ2-6; 7 nucleotides align to TRBD1. CDR3 size: 15 residues. Germline V gene data show CDR1 as MNHEY and CDR2 as SMNVEV (reference sequence). J was trimmed by 2 bases and V by 5 bases; bases with no gene match: 3.

V usage is TRBV24-1 and J usage is TRBJ1-2; D is uncertain. The CDR3 has 13 residues. The germline gives CDR1 KGHDR, CDR2 SFDVKD. Trimming removed 7 bases from V and 7 bases from J, with 15 bases in between. CDR3 protein: CATRADPQGGYTF. CDR3 DNA: TGTGCCACCAGAGCGGACCCCCAAGGTGGCTACACCTTC.

The chain is built from TRBV10-3 and TRBJ2-7, with D possibly TRBD2 on 7 matching bases. Germline CDR1 and CDR2: ENHRY and SYGVKD. The CDR3 loop spans 16 amino acids. V was clipped by 5 bases and J by 0 bases, with 17 bases between them. The CDR3 DNA follows: TGTGCCATCAGTACTTTAAAGGGGGGGACCTCCTACGAGCAGTACTTC. It specifies CAISTLKGGTSYEQYF.